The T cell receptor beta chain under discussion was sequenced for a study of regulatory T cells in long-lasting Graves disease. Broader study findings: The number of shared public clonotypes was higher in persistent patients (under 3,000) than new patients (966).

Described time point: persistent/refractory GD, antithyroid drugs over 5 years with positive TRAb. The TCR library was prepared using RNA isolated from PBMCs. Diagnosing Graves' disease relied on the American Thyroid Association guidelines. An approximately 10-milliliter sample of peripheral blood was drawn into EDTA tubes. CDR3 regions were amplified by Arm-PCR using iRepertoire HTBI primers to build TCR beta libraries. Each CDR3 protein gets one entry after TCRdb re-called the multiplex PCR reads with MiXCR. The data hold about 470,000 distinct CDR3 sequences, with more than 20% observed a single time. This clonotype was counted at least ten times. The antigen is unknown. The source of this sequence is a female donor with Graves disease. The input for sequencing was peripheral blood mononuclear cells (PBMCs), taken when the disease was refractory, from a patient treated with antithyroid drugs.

CDR3 DNA sequence: TGTGCCAGCAGTTACAGGGGGCTCACTGAAGCTTTCTTT. Translating it yields CASSYRGLTEAFF. The chain combines TRBV28 with TRBJ1-1, with 9 bases fitting TRBD1. The CDR3 runs 13 residues. V was pared by 4 bases and J by 4 bases, with 1 base of the junction left unmatched. Germline loops: CDR1 MDHEN, CDR2 SYDVKM.